The source of this T cell receptor (beta chain) is a study of blood T cell repertoires in COVID-19. CDR3 length: 14 residues. CDR1 is KGHSH, CDR2 LQKENI, per germline. V lost 2 bases, J lost 1 base, and 9 bases lay in between. Here immunoSEQ multiplex PCR was the method, and the copy in TCRdb shows in-frame clones only, minus some. Among approximately 37,000 clones listed, over 70% were seen once. The source is a human donor in a cohort sampled during active COVID-19. Sequences were obtained from peripheral blood. V is TRBV18 and J is TRBJ2-7, with D unclear. CDR3 nucleotides: TGTGCCAGCTCACCAATTTTCCGGTCCTACGAGCAGTACTTC. Protein sequence: CASSPIFRSYEQYF.